The source of this T cell receptor beta chain is a study of cytomegalovirus exposure and HLA in healthy donors. Study-level background: Membership in the Caucasian-associated ancestry cluster was found for about four fifths of around 380 genotyped donors.

Study results and limitations: It was confirmed in vitro that a few of the CMV-associated chains were specific for CMV antigens.

CDR1 MDHEN and CDR2 SYDVKM come from the germline V gene. There are 13 residues in the CDR3. Trimming pared 3 bases from V and 4 bases from J, leaving 7 bases between. Comments on this clone: Its matching antigen is unknown.

A multiplex PCR was run with 60 Vbeta primers and 13 Jbeta primers. Sequencing was performed with immunoSEQ multiplex PCR; in TCRdb, only in-frame clones are kept and a portion is missing. The table includes about 160,000 clones, roughly 83% detected once. The donors comprised healthy bone marrow donors. The TCR comes from a human donor in good health. Sequenced: PBMCs. The rearrangement links TRBV28 to TRBJ2-1, with D possibly being TRBD2 (6 bases). The CDR3 sequence is CASSLTRYNEQFF. CDR3 nucleotides: TGTGCCAGCAGTTTGACTAGGTACAATGAGCAGTTCTTC.